A single sample gave rise to the 25 T cell receptor beta chains below, sequenced in a study of CD8 T cells in Susac syndrome. Random hexamers were used to reverse transcribe an amount of about 0.45 to 1 ug RNA. TCRdb re-analysed the immunoSEQ multiplex PCR reads in MiXCR, keeping a single row per CDR3 protein. The sample has some 160,000 distinct CDR3 sequences, about 95% seen once. Input material: CD8+ T cells from PBMCs. The source of these receptors is a human donor with multiple sclerosis.

This chain links TRBV27 with TRBJ2-7; the match to TRBD2 covers 12 bases. The CDR3 totals 15 residues. V lost 3 bases, J lost 5 bases, and 5 bases stayed unmatched. Germline lookup yields CDR1 MNHEY and CDR2 SMNVEV (reference sequence). DNA of the CDR3: TGTGCCAGCAGTTTCCGACTAGCGGGAGAAGACGAGCAGTACTTC. As protein: CASSFRLAGEDEQYF.

The J gene is TRBJ2-5, the V gene TRBV12-3 or TRBV12-4, with a weak D call TRBD1 (6 bases). V was pared by 9 bases and J by 7 bases, with 15 bases between. The CDR3 loop spans 12 amino acids. As DNA, the CDR3 is TGTGCCAGTTCAGGGGATCGCGGGACCCAGTACTTC. It codes for CASSGDRGTQYF.

The chain joins TRBV4-2 to TRBJ2-3; D possibly uses TRBD1 or TRBD2 (5 bases each). From germline, CDR1 is LGHNA and CDR2 YNFKEQ. The CDR3 covers 14 residues. The V and J ends lost 2 bases and 2 bases respectively, with 8 bases between them. In DNA, the CDR3 is TGTGCCAGCAGCCAAAGGGACCACACAGATACGCAGTATTTT. The encoded protein is CASSQRDHTDTQYF.

The chain recombines TRBV29-1 with TRBJ1-1, with a possible D match to TRBD1 (6 bases). From germline, CDR1 is SQVTM and CDR2 ANQGSEA. CDR3 size: 14 residues. V dropped 8 bases and J dropped 0 bases, with 16 bases sitting between them. The CDR3 DNA reads as TGCAGCACAGAAGGGGGAACTATGAACACTGAAGCTTTCTTT. Protein: CSTEGGTMNTEAFF. Together with reference TRBV29-1 and TRBJ1-1, the CDR3 gives the full variable domain: SAVISQKPSRDICQRGTSLTIQCQVDSQVTMMFWYRQQPGQSLTLIATANQGSEATYESGFVIDKFPISRPNLTFSTLTVSNMSPEDSSIYLCSTEGGTMNTEAFFGQGTRLTVV.

The chain joins TRBV4-1 to TRBJ1-2; D might be TRBD1 (5 bases). V lost 7 bases and J 1 base, leaving 13 bases between the germline ends. The germline CDR1 and CDR2 sequences are MGHRA and YSYEKL. This CDR3 contains 14 residues. As DNA, the CDR3 is TGCGCCAGCACGGGGGAAAGGGGTAACTATGGCTACACCTTC. Amino acid sequence: CASTGERGNYGYTF.

V is TRBV5-1 and J is TRBJ2-7; 10 bases are a match to TRBD2. The CDR3 contains 16 residues. V shed 4 bases, J shed 3 bases, and the junction held 10 bases outside the gene matches. The V gene's germline CDR1 is SGHRS and CDR2 YFSETQ. The CDR3 reads CASSPIGTSEHYEQYF. The CDR3 DNA reads as TGCGCCAGCAGCCCAATCGGGACTAGCGAGCACTACGAGCAGTACTTC.

V gene TRBV24-1 combines with J gene TRBJ2-5, with D tentatively TRBD1 or TRBD2 (6 bases each). Germline CDR1 reads KGHDR; CDR2 reads SFDVKD. CDR3 length equals 15 residues. Trimming stripped 3 bases from V and 4 bases from J, with 14 bases between. CDR3 nucleotide sequence: TGTGCCACCAGTGATGGCATCGGGGGCTTAGAGACCCAGTACTTC. This translates into CATSDGIGGLETQYF.

The chain carries TRBV19 and TRBJ2-1, with unresolved D. Between the trimmed V and J ends, which lost 3 bases and 10 bases, there was a span of 13 bases. Germline assignment: CDR1 LNHDA and CDR2 SQIVND (reference sequence). The CDR3 has 13 amino acids. This CDR3 reads CASSMSTLKEQFF. CDR3 bases: TGTGCCAGTAGTATGTCCACACTGAAGGAGCAGTTCTTC.

The V call is TRBV9, the J call TRBJ1-1; maybe TRBD1 (5 bases). CDR1 and CDR2 from the germline V gene are SGDLS and YYNGEE. The CDR3 has 13 amino acids. V was shortened by 3 bases and J by 1 base, with 7 bases between the two germline ends. The CDR3 nucleotides read TGTGCCAGCAGCGGGGGGAAGAACACTGAAGCTTTCTTT. It is translated as CASSGGKNTEAFF. Variable domain in full (rest from reference TRBV9 and TRBJ1-1): DSGVTQTPKHLITATGQRVTLRCSPRSGDLSVYWYQQSLDQGLQFLIQYYNGEERAKGNILERFSAQQFPDLHSELNLSSLELGDSALYFCASSGGKNTEAFFGQGTRLTVV.

V and J are TRBV27 and TRBJ2-1; D not resolved. This CDR3 comprises 11 residues. CDR1 is MNHEY and CDR2 is SMNVEV in the germline V gene (reference sequence). V dropped 6 bases and J dropped 3 bases, with 3 bases sitting between them. The CDR3 DNA follows: TGTGCCAGCAGAAACTACAATGAGCAGTTCTTC. Protein sequence: CASRNYNEQFF.

This chain links TRBV15 with TRBJ2-1; 7 bases are shared with TRBD2. Trimming cost V 11 bases and J 4 bases; bases outside gene matches: 14. Germline CDR1 and CDR2: LNHNV and YYDKDF (reference sequence). The CDR3 has 15 amino acids. The CDR3 loop reads CAAAGGGNGYNEQFF. Here the CDR3 DNA reads TGTGCCGCTGCCGGGGGAGGGAATGGGTACAATGAGCAGTTCTTC.

The chain is built from TRBV2 and TRBJ2-7, with a tentative D call TRBD2 (6 bases). V was shortened by 6 bases and J by 4 bases, with 16 bases between the two germline ends. Germline CDR1 SNHLY, CDR2 FYNNEI. This CDR3 is built from 14 residues. Here the CDR3 DNA reads TGTGCCAGCAGCCAAGGGACTGGGGGTTACGAGCAGTACTTC. Amino acids: CASSQGTGGYEQYF.

The chain employs TRBV20-1 and TRBJ1-6; no reliable D call. The CDR3 runs 16 residues. Per germline, CDR1 DFQATT and CDR2 SNEGSKA (reference sequence). V was pared by 5 bases and J by 7 bases, with 21 bases between. CDR3 nucleotide sequence: TGCAGTGCTGGCGAACCACCTGAGTCCCTAAATTCACCCCTCCACTTT. It encodes CSAGEPPESLNSPLHF.

V gene TRBV2 combines with J gene TRBJ1-2; 7 positions agree with TRBD1. Germline lookup yields CDR1 SNHLY and CDR2 FYNNEI. Germline trimming cut 2 bases from V and 4 bases from J; bases unmatched to any gene: 4. CDR3 size: 14 residues. The CDR3: CASSEIRQGYGYTF. Written as DNA, the CDR3 is TGTGCCAGCAGTGAAATCCGACAGGGCTATGGCTACACCTTC.

In this sample, this clonotype turned up once. The J gene is TRBJ2-7, the V gene TRBV3-1; TRBD1 aligns across 8 bases. Losses at the gene ends were 4 bases for V and 5 bases for J; bases not matched to a gene: 7. The CDR3 has 14 residues. The V gene's germline CDR1 is LGHDT and CDR2 YNNKEL (reference sequence). CDR3 coding DNA: TGTGCCAGCAGCCCGGACAGGGTTGGAGACGAGCAGTACTTC. This encodes CASSPDRVGDEQYF.

The CDR3 DNA follows: TGCAGTGCTAGGGGGGACAGGGGCTACGAGCAGTACTTC. It codes for CSARGDRGYEQYF. The chain joins TRBV20-1 to TRBJ2-7; TRBD1 matches 10 bases. Germline assignment: CDR1 DFQATT and CDR2 SNEGSKA (reference sequence). J gave up 3 bases and V 3 bases, and 2 bases lay outside the gene matches. CDR3 length: 13 residues.

The chain has TRBV3-1 and TRBJ2-5, with 12 bases that match TRBD2. Germline-derived CDR1 and CDR2 are LGHDT and YNNKEL (reference sequence). Losses at the gene ends were 5 bases for V and 7 bases for J; bases not matched to a gene: 11. This CDR3 comprises 16 residues. Here the CDR3 reads CASSERLAGVFGTQYF. In DNA, the CDR3 is TGTGCCAGCAGCGAAAGACTAGCGGGAGTATTTGGGACCCAGTACTTC.

CDR3 in amino acids: CASSGHEQYF. For the CDR3, the DNA is TGTGCCAGCAGCGGCCACGAGCAGTACTTC. The rearrangement uses TRBV7-2 and TRBJ2-7; D gene uncertain. The CDR3 sequence is 10 residues long. Germline V lookup: CDR1 SGHTA, CDR2 FQGNSA. V was shortened by 5 bases and J by 5 bases, with 4 bases between the two germline ends. Full variable domain (rest looked up from reference TRBV7-2 and TRBJ2-7): GAGVSQSPSNKVTEKGKDVELRCDPISGHTALYWYRQSLGQGLEFLIYFQGNSAPDKSGLPSDRFSAERTGGSVSTLTIQRTQQEDSAVYLCASSGHEQYFGPGTRLTVT.

The chain carries TRBV11-2 and TRBJ2-1; a possible D gene is TRBD2 (6 bases). V shed 1 base and J shed 9 bases, with 10 bases lying between them. The CDR3 covers 13 residues. In germline, CDR1 is SGHAT, CDR2 FQNNGV. The DNA of the CDR3 is TGTGCCAGCAGCTTAGGGAGGGGTCTTGAGCAGTTCTTC. Its translation is CASSLGRGLEQFF.

This clonotype was seen only once. The V gene is TRBV7-9, the J gene TRBJ1-1, with D tentatively TRBD1 (6 bases). Deletions cut 5 bases from V and 1 base from J, with 11 bases between. CDR1 and CDR2 from the germline V gene are SEHNR and FQNEAQ (reference sequence). CDR3 length equals 14 residues. CDR3 nucleotides: TGTGCCAGCAGCGCCCGACAGGAGAACACTGAAGCTTTCTTT. The encoded protein is CASSARQENTEAFF.

The chain combines TRBV7-9 with TRBJ2-5; D uncertain. The CDR3 runs to 16 residues. Germline V gene sequence: CDR1 SEHNR, CDR2 FQNEAQ (reference sequence). V was clipped by 4 bases and J by 1 base, with 16 bases between them. The CDR3 DNA is TGTGCCAGCAGCTCCACATTGGGTTTTCGCCAAGAGACCCAGTACTTC. Protein sequence: CASSSTLGFRQETQYF.

The gene calls are TRBV3-1 and TRBJ2-7; D may be TRBD1 (7 bases). Looked up from germline, CDR1 is LGHDT and CDR2 is YNNKEL (reference sequence). V gave up 4 bases and J gave up 3 bases, with 16 bases separating them. The CDR3 totals 15 residues. For the CDR3, the DNA is TGTGCCAGCAGCCCCCTGGGCGGGACAGACTACGAGCAGTACTTC. Translated, it gives CASSPLGGTDYEQYF.

This chain connects TRBV12-3 or TRBV12-4 to TRBJ1-2; a possible D gene is TRBD1 (5 bases). V lost 5 bases and J 6 bases, leaving 16 bases between the germline ends. CDR3 length: 14 amino acids. The CDR3 nucleotides read TGTGCCAGCAGTCCCACGAGGGGTACTAATGGCTACACCTTC. It encodes CASSPTRGTNGYTF.

The chain combines TRBV27 with TRBJ2-7; TRBD2 matches 8 bases. Germline assignment: CDR1 MNHEY and CDR2 SMNVEV (reference sequence). With 5 bases clipped from V and 3 bases from J, the junction kept 12 bases outside the gene matches. The CDR3 is 16 residues long. The CDR3 protein is CASSPPLSGRRYEQYF. CDR3 sequence (DNA): TGTGCCAGCAGTCCCCCGTTGAGCGGGAGACGCTACGAGCAGTACTTC.

The chain is built from TRBV11-2 and TRBJ2-1; D call uncertain. Looked up from germline, CDR1 is SGHAT and CDR2 is FQNNGV. V was pared by 3 bases and J by 6 bases, with 3 bases between. This CDR3 is built from 11 residues. The CDR3 here is CASSLINEQFF. The CDR3 DNA reads TGTGCCAGCAGCTTGATCAATGAGCAGTTCTTC.